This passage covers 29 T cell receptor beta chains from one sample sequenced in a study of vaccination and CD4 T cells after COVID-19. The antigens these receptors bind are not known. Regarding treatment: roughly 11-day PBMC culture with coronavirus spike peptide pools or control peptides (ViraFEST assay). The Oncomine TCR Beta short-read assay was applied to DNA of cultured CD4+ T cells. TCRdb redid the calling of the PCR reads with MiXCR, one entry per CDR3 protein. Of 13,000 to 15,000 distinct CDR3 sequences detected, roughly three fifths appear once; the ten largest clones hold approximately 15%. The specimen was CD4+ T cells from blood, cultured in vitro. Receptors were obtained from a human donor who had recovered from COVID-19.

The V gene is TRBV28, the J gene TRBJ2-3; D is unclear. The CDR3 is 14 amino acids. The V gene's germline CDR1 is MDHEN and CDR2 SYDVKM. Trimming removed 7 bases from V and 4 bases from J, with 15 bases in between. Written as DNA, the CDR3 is TGTGCCAGCAACCTCCGGGCTAGATCAGATACGCAGTATTTT. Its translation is CASNLRARSDTQYF.

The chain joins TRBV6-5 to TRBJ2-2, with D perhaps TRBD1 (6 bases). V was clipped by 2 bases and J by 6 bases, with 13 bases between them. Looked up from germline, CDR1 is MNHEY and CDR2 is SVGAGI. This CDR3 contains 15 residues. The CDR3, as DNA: TGTGCCAGCAGTTACGTACAGGGCGATGCCGGGGAGCTGTTTTTT. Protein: CASSYVQGDAGELFF.

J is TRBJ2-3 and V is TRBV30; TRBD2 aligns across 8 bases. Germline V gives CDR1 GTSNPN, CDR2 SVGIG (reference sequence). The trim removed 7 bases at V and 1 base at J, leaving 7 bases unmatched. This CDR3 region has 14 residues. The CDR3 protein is CASSGSGGTDTQYF. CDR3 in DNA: TGTGCCTCAAGCGGGAGTGGTGGCACAGATACGCAGTATTTT.

CDR3 sequence reads: CASSYPPLAGGFSDTQYF. The CDR3 bases are TGTGCCAGCAGTTACCCGCCCCTAGCGGGAGGGTTCTCAGATACGCAGTATTTT. The gene calls are TRBV6-2 or TRBV6-3 and TRBJ2-3; 12 nucleotides line up with TRBD2. The CDR3 contains 18 residues. CDR1 and CDR2 (germline): MNHEY, SVGEGT. V shed 2 bases and J 4 bases; nucleotides not matched to a gene: 10.

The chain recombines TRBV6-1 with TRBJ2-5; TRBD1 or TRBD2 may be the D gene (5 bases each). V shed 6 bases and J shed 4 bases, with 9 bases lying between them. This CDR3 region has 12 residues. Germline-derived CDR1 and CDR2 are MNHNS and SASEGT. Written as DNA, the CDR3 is TGTGCCAGCAGACGGGACCTAGAGACCCAGTACTTC. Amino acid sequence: CASRRDLETQYF.

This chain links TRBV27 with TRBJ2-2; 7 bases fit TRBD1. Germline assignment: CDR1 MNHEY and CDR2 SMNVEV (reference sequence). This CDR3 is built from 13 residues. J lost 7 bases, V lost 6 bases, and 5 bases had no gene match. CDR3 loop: CASRTGESGELFF. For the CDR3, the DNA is TGTGCCAGCAGAACAGGGGAGAGCGGGGAGCTGTTTTTT.

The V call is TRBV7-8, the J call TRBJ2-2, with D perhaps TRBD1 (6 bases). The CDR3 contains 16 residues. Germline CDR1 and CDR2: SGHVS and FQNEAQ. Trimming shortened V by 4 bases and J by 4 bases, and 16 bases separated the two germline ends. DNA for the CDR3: TGTGCCAGCAGCTCAACGCCAACAGGGACCACCGGGGAGCTGTTTTTT. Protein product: CASSSTPTGTTGELFF.

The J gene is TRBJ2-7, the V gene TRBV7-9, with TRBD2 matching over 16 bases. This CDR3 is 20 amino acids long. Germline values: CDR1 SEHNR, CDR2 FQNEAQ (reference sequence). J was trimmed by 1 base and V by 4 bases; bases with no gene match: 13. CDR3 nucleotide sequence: TGTGCCAGCAGCTCCTTAGCCGGGACTAGCGGGAGGGCGGGGTCCTACGAGCAGTACTTC. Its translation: CASSSLAGTSGRAGSYEQYF.

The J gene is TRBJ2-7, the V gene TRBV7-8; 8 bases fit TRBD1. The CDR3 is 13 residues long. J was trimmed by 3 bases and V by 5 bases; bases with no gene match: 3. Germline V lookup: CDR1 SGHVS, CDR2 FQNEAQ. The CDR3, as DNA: TGTGCCAGCAGCCGGGGACAGGACTACGAGCAGTACTTC. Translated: CASSRGQDYEQYF.

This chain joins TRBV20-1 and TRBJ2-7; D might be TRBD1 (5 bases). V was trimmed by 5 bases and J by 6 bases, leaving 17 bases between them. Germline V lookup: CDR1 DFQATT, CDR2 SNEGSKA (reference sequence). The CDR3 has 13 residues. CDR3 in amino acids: CSAGPGSQGEQYF. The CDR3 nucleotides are TGCAGTGCTGGGCCTGGCTCCCAGGGCGAGCAGTACTTC.

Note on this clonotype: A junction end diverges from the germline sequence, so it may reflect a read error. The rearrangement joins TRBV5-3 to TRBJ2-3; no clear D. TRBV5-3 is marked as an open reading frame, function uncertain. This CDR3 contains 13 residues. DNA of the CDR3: TGTGCCAGCAGCTTGAAGGGCACAGATACGCAGTATTTT. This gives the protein CASSLKGTDTQYF.

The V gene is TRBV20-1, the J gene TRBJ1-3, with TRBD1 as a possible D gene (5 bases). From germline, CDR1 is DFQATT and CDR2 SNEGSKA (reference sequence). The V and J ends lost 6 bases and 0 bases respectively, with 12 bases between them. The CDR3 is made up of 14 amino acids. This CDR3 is CSAAAGTSGNTIYF. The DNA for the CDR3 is TGCAGTGCCGCTGCCGGGACCTCTGGAAACACCATATATTTT.

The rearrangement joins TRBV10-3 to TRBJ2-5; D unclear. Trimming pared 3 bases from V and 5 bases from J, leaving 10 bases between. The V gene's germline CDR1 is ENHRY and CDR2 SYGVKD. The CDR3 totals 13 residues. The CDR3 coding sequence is TGTGCCATCAGTGACTTTGCAGATGAGACCCAGTACTTC. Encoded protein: CAISDFADETQYF.

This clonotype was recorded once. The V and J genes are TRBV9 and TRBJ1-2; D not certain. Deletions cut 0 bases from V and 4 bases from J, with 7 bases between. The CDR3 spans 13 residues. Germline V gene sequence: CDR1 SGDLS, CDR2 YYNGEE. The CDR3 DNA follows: TGTGCCAGCAGCGTAGACAGTGGCTATGGCTACACCTTC. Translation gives CASSVDSGYGYTF. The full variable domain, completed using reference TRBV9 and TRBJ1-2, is DSGVTQTPKHLITATGQRVTLRCSPRSGDLSVYWYQQSLDQGLQFLIQYYNGEERAKGNILERFSAQQFPDLHSELNLSSLELGDSALYFCASSVDSGYGYTFGSGTRLTVV.

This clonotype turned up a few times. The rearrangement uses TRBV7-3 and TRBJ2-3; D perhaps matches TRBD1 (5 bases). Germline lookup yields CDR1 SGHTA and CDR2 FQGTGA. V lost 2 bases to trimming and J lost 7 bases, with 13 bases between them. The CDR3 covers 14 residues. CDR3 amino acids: CASSLRQGQHTQYF. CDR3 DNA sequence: TGTGCCAGCAGCTTACGTCAGGGTCAACATACGCAGTATTTT.

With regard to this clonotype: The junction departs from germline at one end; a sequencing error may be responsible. As DNA, the CDR3 is TGTGCCATCAGTGAGTCAACTAGCGGGGGTTTAGATCAAGAGACCCAGTACTTC. Protein: CAISESTSGGLDQETQYF. The chain uses TRBV6-1 and TRBJ2-5, with 11 bases fitting TRBD2. The germline gives CDR1 MNHNS, CDR2 SASEGT. This CDR3 has 18 amino acids.

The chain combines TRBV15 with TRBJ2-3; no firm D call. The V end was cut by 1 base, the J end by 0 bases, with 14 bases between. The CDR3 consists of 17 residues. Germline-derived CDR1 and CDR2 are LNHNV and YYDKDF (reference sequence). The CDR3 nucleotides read TGTGCCACCAGCAGAGTGATGGCGGAATGGAGCACAGATACGCAGTATTTT. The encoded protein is CATSRVMAEWSTDTQYF.

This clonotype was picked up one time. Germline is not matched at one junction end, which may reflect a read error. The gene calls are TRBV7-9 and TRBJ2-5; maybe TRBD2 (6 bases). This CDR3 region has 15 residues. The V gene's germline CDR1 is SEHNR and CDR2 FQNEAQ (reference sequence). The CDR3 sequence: CASSLEGLRQETQYF. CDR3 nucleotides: TGCGCCAGCAGCTTGGAGGGCCTTCGACAAGAGACCCAGTACTTC.

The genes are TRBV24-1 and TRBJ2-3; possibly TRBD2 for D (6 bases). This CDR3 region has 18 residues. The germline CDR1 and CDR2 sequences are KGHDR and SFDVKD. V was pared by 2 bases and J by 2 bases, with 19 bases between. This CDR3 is CATSDSPGTLGPTDTQYF. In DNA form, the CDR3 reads TGTGCCACCAGTGATTCCCCGGGGACTTTGGGACCCACAGATACGCAGTATTTT.

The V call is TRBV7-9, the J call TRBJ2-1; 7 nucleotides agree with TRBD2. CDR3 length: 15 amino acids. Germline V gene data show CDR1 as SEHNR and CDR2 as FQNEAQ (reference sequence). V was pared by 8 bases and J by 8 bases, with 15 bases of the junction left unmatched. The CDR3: CASGYGTRGVDEQFF. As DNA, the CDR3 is TGTGCCAGCGGATACGGGACTCGGGGGGTGGATGAGCAGTTCTTC.

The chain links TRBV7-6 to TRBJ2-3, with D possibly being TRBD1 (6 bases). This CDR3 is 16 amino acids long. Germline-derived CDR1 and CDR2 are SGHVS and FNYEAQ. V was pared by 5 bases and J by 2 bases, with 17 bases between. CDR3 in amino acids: CASSTGQQRITDTQYF. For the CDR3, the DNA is TGTGCCAGCAGCACTGGACAGCAAAGGATCACAGATACGCAGTATTTT.

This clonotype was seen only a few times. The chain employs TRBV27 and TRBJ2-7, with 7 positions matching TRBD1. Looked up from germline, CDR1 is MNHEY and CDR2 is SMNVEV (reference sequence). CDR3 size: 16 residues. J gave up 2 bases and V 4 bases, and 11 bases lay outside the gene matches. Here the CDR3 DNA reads TGTGCCAGCAGTTATGAGGGGGCGAGTGGGGCCTACGAGCAGTACTTC. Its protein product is CASSYEGASGAYEQYF.

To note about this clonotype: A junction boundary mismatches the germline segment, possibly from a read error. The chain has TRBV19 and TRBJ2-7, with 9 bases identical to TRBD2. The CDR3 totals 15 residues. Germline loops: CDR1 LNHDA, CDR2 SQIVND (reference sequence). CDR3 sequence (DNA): TGTGCTTCCGTAGCCGCGGCTAGCGGGGAGTACCCCTTAATTTTC. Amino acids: CASVAAASGEYPLIF.

In DNA form, the CDR3 reads TGTGCCAGCAGCTCCGACAGGGCCGGGGAGCTGTTTTTT. As protein: CASSSDRAGELFF. The chain employs TRBV5-4 and TRBJ2-2; 7 bases map to TRBD1. The J segment lost 6 bases and the V segment lost 3 bases, leaving 2 bases of the junction unmatched. From germline, CDR1 is SGHNT and CDR2 YYREEE (reference sequence). The CDR3 spans 13 residues.

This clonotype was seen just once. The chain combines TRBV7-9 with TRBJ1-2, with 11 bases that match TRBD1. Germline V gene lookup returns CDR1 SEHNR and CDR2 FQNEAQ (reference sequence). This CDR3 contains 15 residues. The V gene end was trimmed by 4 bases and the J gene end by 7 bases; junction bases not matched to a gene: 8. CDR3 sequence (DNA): TGTGCCAGCAGCTCCGACGGACAGGGGGCCCCTGGCTACACCTTC. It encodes CASSSDGQGAPGYTF. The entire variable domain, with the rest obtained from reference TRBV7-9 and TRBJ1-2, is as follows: DTGVSQNPRHKITKRGQNVTFRCDPISEHNRLYWYRQTLGQGPEFLTYFQNEAQLEKSRLLSDRFSAERPKGSFSTLEIQRTEQGDSAMYLCASSSDGQGAPGYTFGSGTRLTVV.

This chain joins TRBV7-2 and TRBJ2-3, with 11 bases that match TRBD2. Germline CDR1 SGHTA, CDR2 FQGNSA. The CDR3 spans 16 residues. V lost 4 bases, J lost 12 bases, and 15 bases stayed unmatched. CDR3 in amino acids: CASSSFGLAGGVSQYF. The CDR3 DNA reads TGTGCCAGCAGCTCCTTCGGCCTAGCGGGAGGCGTGTCCCAGTATTTT.

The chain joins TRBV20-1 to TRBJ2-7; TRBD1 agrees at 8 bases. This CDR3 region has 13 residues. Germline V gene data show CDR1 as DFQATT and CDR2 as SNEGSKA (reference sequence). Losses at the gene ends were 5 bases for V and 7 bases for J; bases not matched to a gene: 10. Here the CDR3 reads CSAGGQGSGEQYF. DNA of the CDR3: TGCAGTGCTGGCGGACAGGGATCAGGGGAGCAGTACTTC.

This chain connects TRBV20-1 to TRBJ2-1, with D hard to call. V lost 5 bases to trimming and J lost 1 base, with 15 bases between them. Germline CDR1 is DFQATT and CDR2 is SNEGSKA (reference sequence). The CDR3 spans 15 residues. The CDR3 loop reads CSADVGPTSYNEQFF. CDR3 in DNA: TGCAGTGCTGATGTAGGACCCACGTCCTACAATGAGCAGTTCTTC.

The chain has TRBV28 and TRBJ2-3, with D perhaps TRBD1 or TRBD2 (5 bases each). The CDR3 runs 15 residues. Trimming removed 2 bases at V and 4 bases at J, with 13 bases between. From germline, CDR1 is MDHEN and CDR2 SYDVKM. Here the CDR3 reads CASSLRGDLSDTQYF. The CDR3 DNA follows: TGTGCCAGCAGTTTACGAGGGGATCTGTCAGATACGCAGTATTTT.